Below are 8 T cell receptor beta chains sequenced from a single sample in a study of T cells in Graves' hyperthyroidism and ophthalmopathy. RNA transcripts served as the template for amplifying TCR beta CDR3 regions. HTBI primers were used for first-round RT-PCR of the TCR CDR3. MiXCR, applied by TCRdb to the multiplex PCR reads, yields one record per CDR3 protein. The data contain fewer than 350,000 distinct CDR3 sequences, around 18% of them seen just once; the ten biggest clones take up around 16%. Sequences were obtained from blood. The receptors come from a woman between 35 and 50 years old with Graves' ophthalmopathy.

This clonotype occurred many times. The CDR3 loop reads CASSHSSYQETQYF. The CDR3, as DNA: TGTGCCAGCAGCCACAGTTCCTACCAAGAGACCCAGTACTTC. This chain connects TRBV14 to TRBJ2-5; D not resolved. The CDR3 has 14 residues. The germline CDR1 and CDR2 sequences are SGHDN and FVKESK. V dropped 3 bases and J dropped 0 bases, with 8 bases sitting between them.

This clonotype was picked up a small number of times. The V gene is TRBV12-5, the J gene TRBJ2-5; D is undetermined. The CDR3 has 13 amino acids. Germline V lookup: CDR1 LGHNT, CDR2 FRNRAP. The CDR3 reads CDPQDWYQETQYF. CDR3 DNA sequence: TGTGACCCCCAGGATTGGTACCAAGAGACCCAGTACTTC.

The CDR3 protein is CASSLGAPHQETQYF. CDR3 coding DNA: TGCGCCAGCAGCTTGGGGGCGCCCCACCAAGAGACCCAGTACTTC. The chain employs TRBV5-1 and TRBJ2-5; D unresolved. This CDR3 has 15 residues. Germline loops: CDR1 SGHRS, CDR2 YFSETQ. Trimming cost V 0 bases and J 0 bases, with 9 bases left between them. The variable domain in full, with the rest retrieved from reference TRBV5-1 and TRBJ2-5, is KAGVTQTPRYLIKTRGQQVTLSCSPISGHRSVSWYQQTPGQGLQFLFEYFSETQRNKGNFPGRFSGRQFSNSRSEMNVSTLELGDSALYLCASSLGAPHQETQYFGPGTRLLVL.

This clonotype was picked up many times. The rearrangement joins TRBV19 to TRBJ2-2, with 7 bases that match TRBD1. CDR3 size: 13 residues. V lost 8 bases to trimming and J lost 0 bases; unmatched junction nucleotides: 0. The germline V gene has CDR1 LNHDA and CDR2 SQIVND (reference sequence). The CDR3 protein is CASGTANTGELFF. CDR3 coding DNA: TGTGCCAGTGGGACAGCGAACACCGGGGAGCTGTTTTTT.

This clonotype came up many times. The V call is TRBV7-9, the J call TRBJ2-5; weak D call: TRBD2 (6 bases). The germline V and J ends were trimmed by 1 base and 4 bases, with 13 bases remaining between them. Germline V gene sequence: CDR1 SEHNR, CDR2 FQNEAQ (reference sequence). This CDR3 has 15 residues. In DNA form, the CDR3 reads TGTGCCAGCAGCTTAGTGCAGGGAGGCCGAGAGACCCAGTACTTC. Translated, it gives CASSLVQGGRETQYF.

CDR3: CASRGQYPYEQYF. The CDR3 coding sequence is TGCGCCAGCAGGGGGCAGTACCCCTACGAGCAGTACTTC. The chain employs TRBV5-1 and TRBJ2-7; D may be TRBD1 (5 bases). This CDR3 is built from 13 residues. Trimming cost V 5 bases and J 2 bases, with 11 bases left between them. The germline CDR1 and CDR2 sequences are SGHRS and YFSETQ.

Only a few counts were recorded for this clonotype. The genes are TRBV12-3 or TRBV12-4 and TRBJ1-3; D is ambiguous. The V and J ends lost 5 bases and 2 bases respectively, with 19 bases between them. The CDR3 sequence is 17 residues long. In nucleotides, the CDR3 is TGTGCCAGCAGTCCCCTCGACTGGCGAAGGACTGGAAACACCATATATTTT. It yields the protein CASSPLDWRRTGNTIYF.

This clonotype was seen at least ten times. This chain connects TRBV19 to TRBJ1-2; D is uncertain. The CDR3 contains 13 residues. With 1 base removed from V and 6 bases from J, the gap between germline ends came to 9 bases. CDR1 and CDR2 (germline): LNHDA, SQIVND (reference sequence). In DNA, the CDR3 is TGTGCCAGTAGTATAGCGGCAGCCGATGGCTACACCTTC. Translating gives CASSIAAADGYTF.